This is a list of T cell receptor beta chains from one sample in a study of blood T cells in healthy people across ages. TCRdb reprocessed the 5' RACE reads via MiXCR and lists one record per CDR3 protein. Seen here are some 640,000 distinct CDR3 sequences, around 48% observed once, and the top ten hold 25% to 35%. The sequencing sample was made of blood. The origin of the receptors is a woman aged 55 to 70 in good health. Each CDR3 is given with its conserved first and last residue. A D gene is named only where the DNA matches it firmly. Expanded clones are given a class, and other clones once, few, many or no size at all.

clone_size d_call j_call v_call cdr3_nt cdr3_aa
NA NA TRBJ2-3 TRBV20-1 TGCAGTGCTAGAGAACGCAGGGGTATGATAGATACGCAGTATTTT CSARERRGMIDTQYF
few TRBD1 TRBJ2-7 TRBV7-2 TGTGCCAGCAGCTTGCTGGGACAGGCTTACGAGCAGTACTTC CASSLLGQAYEQYF
few NA TRBJ2-5 TRBV28 TGTGCCAGCACCCTCGGACAGAAGGAACAAGAGACCCAGTACTTC CASTLGQKEQETQYF
once NA TRBJ2-1 TRBV9 TGTGCCAGCAGCGCTCAGGGATGGGTCGATGAGCAGTTCTTC CASSAQGWVDEQFF
NA NA TRBJ1-1 TRBV18 TGTGCCAGCTCACCACGGGGGTCAAACACTGAAGCTTTCTTT CASSPRGSNTEAFF
many TRBD2 TRBJ2-4 TRBV7-4 TGTGCCAGCAGCCCGATGGGACTAGCGGGAGGGCTAGCCAAAAACATTCAGTACTTC CASSPMGLAGGLAKNIQYF
few NA TRBJ2-5 TRBV29-1 TGCAGCGTTGAACCAGGGTTGAGAGGAGAGACCCAGTACTTC CSVEPGLRGETQYF
NA TRBD2 TRBJ2-5 TRBV7-6 TGTGCCAGCAGCTTACGTTCTAGCGGCCAAGAGACCCAGTACTTC CASSLRSSGQETQYF
few NA TRBJ2-5 TRBV4-3 TGCGCCAGCAGCCAAGGGGTTCAGACCCAGTACTTC CASSQGVQTQYF
NA TRBD2 TRBJ2-1 TRBV4-2 TGTGCCAGCAGCCAAGCCGGGACTAGCAGGGACAATGAGCAGTTCTTC CASSQAGTSRDNEQFF
NA TRBD1 TRBJ1-6 TRBV18 TGTGCCAGCTCACCGCTACCCCTGACAGGGTCAAATTCACCCCTCCACTTT CASSPLPLTGSNSPLHF
NA NA TRBJ2-5 TRBV20-1 TGCAGTGCTCCCTTGGGTACGCCTTCCGCGGAGACCCAGTACTTC CSAPLGTPSAETQYF
NA NA TRBJ2-5 TRBV20-1 TGCAGTGCGGTTTGGCGGGAGACCCAGTACTTC CSAVWRETQYF
NA TRBD1 TRBJ2-5 TRBV20-1 TGCAGTGCTAGACAGGACAGGGAAGAGACCCAGTACTTC CSARQDREETQYF
NA NA TRBJ2-7 TRBV20-1 TGCAGTGCTAGAGATACCCTCATAGTGCGCTCCTACGAGCAGTACTTC CSARDTLIVRSYEQYF